One TCR beta chain is described in this entry. Investigators prepared the TCR beta libraries by applying iRepertoire HTBI primers and Arm-PCR of CDR3 regions. TCRdb redid the calling of the multiplex PCR reads with MiXCR, one entry per CDR3 protein. Among about 340,000 distinct CDR3 sequences listed, around a fifth were seen once. The data belong to a study of regulatory T cells in long-lasting Graves disease. Study context: Those with persistent Graves' disease had received antithyroid drugs for over 5 years with positive TSH receptor antibodies.

Germline V gives CDR1 SEHNR, CDR2 FQNEAQ (reference sequence). The V end was cut by 2 bases, the J end by 2 bases, with 13 bases between. The CDR3 totals 16 residues. Noted time point: persistent/refractory GD, antithyroid drugs over 5 years with positive TRAb. PBMC RNA was the source of the TCR library. The chain recombines TRBV7-9 with TRBJ2-1; D possibly matches TRBD1 or TRBD2 (5 bases each). The TCR was taken from a female donor with Graves disease. Sequenced material: peripheral blood mononuclear cells (PBMCs), taken when the disease was refractory, from a patient treated with antithyroid drugs. As DNA, the CDR3 is TGTGCCAGCAGCTTAAGGACGGGACCTACCTACAATGAGCAGTTCTTC. Translating it yields CASSLRTGPTYNEQFF. Full variable domain (outside the CDR3, taken from reference TRBV7-9 and TRBJ2-1): DTGVSQNPRHKITKRGQNVTFRCDPISEHNRLYWYRQTLGQGPEFLTYFQNEAQLEKSRLLSDRFSAERPKGSFSTLEIQRTEQGDSAMYLCASSLRTGPTYNEQFFGPGTRLTVL.